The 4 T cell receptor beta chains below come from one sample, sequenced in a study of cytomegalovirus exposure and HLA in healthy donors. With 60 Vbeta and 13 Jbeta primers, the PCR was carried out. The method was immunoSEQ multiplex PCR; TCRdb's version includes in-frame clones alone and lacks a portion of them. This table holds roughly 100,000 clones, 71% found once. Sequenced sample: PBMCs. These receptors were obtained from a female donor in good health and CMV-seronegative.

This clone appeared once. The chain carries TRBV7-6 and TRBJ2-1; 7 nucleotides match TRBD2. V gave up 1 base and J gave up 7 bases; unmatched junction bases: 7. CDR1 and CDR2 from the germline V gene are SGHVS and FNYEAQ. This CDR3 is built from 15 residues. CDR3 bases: TGTGCCAGCAGCTTAGTTGCGGGAGTCCTAAATGAGCAGTTCTTC. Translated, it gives CASSLVAGVLNEQFF.

CDR3 region: CASSITGLAGTNEQFF. The DNA for the CDR3 is TGTGCCAGCAGTATCACCGGACTAGCGGGAACCAATGAGCAGTTCTTC. The chain employs TRBV28 and TRBJ2-1, with 12 bases aligning to TRBD2. Germline values: CDR1 MDHEN, CDR2 SYDVKM. The ends lost 5 bases at V and 6 bases at J; junction bases unmatched: 8. The CDR3 has 16 amino acids.

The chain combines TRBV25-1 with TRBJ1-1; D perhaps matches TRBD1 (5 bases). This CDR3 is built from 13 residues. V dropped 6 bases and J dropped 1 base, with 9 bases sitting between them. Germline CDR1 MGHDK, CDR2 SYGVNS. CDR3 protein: CASRPTANTEAFF. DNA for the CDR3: TGTGCCAGCAGGCCGACAGCGAACACTGAAGCTTTCTTT.

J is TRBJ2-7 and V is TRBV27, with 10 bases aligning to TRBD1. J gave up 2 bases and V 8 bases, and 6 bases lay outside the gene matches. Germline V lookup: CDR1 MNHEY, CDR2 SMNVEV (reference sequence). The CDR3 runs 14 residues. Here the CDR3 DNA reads TGTGCCAGCCGGGGGGGACAGGGGCCCTACGAGCAGTACTTC. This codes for CASRGGQGPYEQYF.